These 10 T cell receptor beta chains were all obtained from the same sample, sequenced in a study of a mutant IDH1 vaccine in newly diagnosed glioma. These receptors' antigens are unknown. Time point noted: week 47, end of study. In every dose of vaccine, 300 ug of mutant IDH1 20-mer peptide was given alongside topical imiquimod. Here immunoSEQ multiplex PCR was the method, and the copy in TCRdb shows in-frame clones only, minus some. This table holds tens of thousands of clones, about 81% found once. Sequencing was performed on PBMCs, taken from a glioma patient whose treatment included an IDH1 peptide vaccine. The receptors derive from a man aged 40-55 years with glioma.

This rearrangement joins TRBV4-3 to TRBJ1-2; maybe TRBD1 (5 bases). The V end was cut by 4 bases, the J end by 4 bases, with 13 bases between. Germline values: CDR1 LGHNA, CDR2 YSLEER. The CDR3 is 14 residues long. The CDR3 spells CASSPGGNVYGYTF. The CDR3 DNA sequence: TGCGCCAGCAGCCCTGGGGGTAACGTCTATGGCTACACCTTC.

This clone was found a few times. A read error may produce the germline difference seen at one junction end. The rearrangement uses TRBV19 and TRBJ1-2; the D is unclear. The V gene's germline CDR1 is LNHDA and CDR2 SQIVND (reference sequence). CDR3 length equals 11 residues. This chain's CDR3 is CASSMGGEINF. CDR3 DNA sequence: TGTGCCAGTAGTATGGGTGGGGAGATCAACTTC. Based on the CDR3 plus reference TRBV19 and TRBJ1-2, the full variable domain is DGGITQSPKYLFRKEGQNVTLSCEQNLNHDAMYWYRQDPGQGLRLIYYSQIVNDFQKGDIAEGYSVSREKKESFPLTVTSAQKNPTAFYLCASSMGGEINFGSGTRLTVV.

This chain connects TRBV5-4 to TRBJ1-6; no clear D. V was pared by 4 bases and J by 5 bases, with 10 bases between. The CDR3 has 14 amino acids. Per the germline V gene, CDR1 is SGHNT and CDR2 is YYREEE (reference sequence). Written as DNA, the CDR3 is TGTGCCAGCAGCAACCGGGCCAATAATTCACCCCTCCACTTT. Translating gives CASSNRANNSPLHF.

The V call is TRBV19, the J call TRBJ1-3; 7 nucleotides match TRBD1. Germline values: CDR1 LNHDA, CDR2 SQIVND (reference sequence). The CDR3 covers 15 residues. J lost 0 bases, V lost 4 bases, and 3 bases had no gene match. Here the CDR3 reads CASSTRDSSGNTIYF. DNA of the CDR3: TGTGCCAGTAGTACCCGGGACAGCTCTGGAAACACCATATATTTT.

The chain couples TRBV5-5 to TRBJ1-1; D gene unclear. CDR1 and CDR2 (germline): SGHKS, YYEKEE (reference sequence). The CDR3 is made up of 13 amino acids. V was pared by 1 base and J by 1 base, with 5 bases between. CDR3 loop: CASSLYANTEAFF. The CDR3 nucleotides are TGTGCCAGCAGCTTGTACGCGAACACTGAAGCTTTCTTT.

The genes are TRBV30 and TRBJ2-7, with a possible D match to TRBD2 (5 bases). V lost 0 bases and J lost 5, with 17 bases in between. The CDR3 loop spans 15 amino acids. CDR1 is GTSNPN, CDR2 SVGIG, per germline (reference sequence). The CDR3 DNA reads as TGTGCCTGGAGTGTAACGTCGCCCGAAGCGGACGAGCAGTACTTC. Residues: CAWSVTSPEADEQYF.

This clone has a handful of counts. The chain uses TRBV29-1 and TRBJ2-7, with D possibly TRBD2 on 6 matching bases. The V and J ends lost 8 bases and 9 bases respectively, with 20 bases between them. This CDR3 has 12 amino acids. Germline V gene data show CDR1 as SQVTM and CDR2 as ANQGSEA. In DNA, the CDR3 is TGCAGCCCTGGGCAGGGAAGCGGGTGGCAGTACTTC. It is translated as CSPGQGSGWQYF.

The CDR3 sequence: CASNPGRDTEAFF. Written as DNA, the CDR3 is TGTGCCAGCAACCCGGGACGGGACACTGAAGCTTTCTTT. This sequence joins TRBV2 and TRBJ1-1, with TRBD1 as a possible D gene (5 bases). The ends were cut back, 7 bases at V and 3 bases at J, with 12 bases in the middle. Germline assignment: CDR1 SNHLY and CDR2 FYNNEI. The length of the CDR3 is 13 residues.

The gene calls are TRBV4-2 and TRBJ2-7; D might be TRBD1 or TRBD2, each matching 5 bases. Germline V gene lookup returns CDR1 LGHNA and CDR2 YNFKEQ. This CDR3 comprises 15 residues. The V and J ends lost 4 bases and 2 bases respectively, with 15 bases between them. The CDR3 DNA follows: TGTGCCAGCAGCCCCGAGAGCGGACATGCCTACGAGCAGTACTTC. As protein: CASSPESGHAYEQYF.

The gene calls are TRBV6-5 and TRBJ2-7, with D unresolved. V was shortened by 2 bases and J by 0 bases, with 8 bases between the two germline ends. The CDR3 runs 14 residues. Germline CDR1 and CDR2: MNHEY and SVGAGI. The CDR3 protein is CASSYTHNSYEQYF. In DNA form, the CDR3 reads TGTGCCAGCAGTTACACCCACAACTCCTACGAGCAGTACTTC.